In its sample, the clone carrying this TCR beta chain was seen a few times. Its target is not known. The data derive from a study of beta chain features in type 1 diabetes. Study context: Patients looked much like healthy donors when it came to age, gender and cell yields.

In germline, CDR1 is SQVTM, CDR2 ANQGSEA. Between the trimmed V and J ends, which lost 7 bases and 3 bases, there was a span of 12 bases. CDR3 length: 12 residues. The investigators reverse transcribed all of the isolated RNA, so they sequenced expressed TCRB transcripts. About 3.57 million reads, on average, came from each naive, central memory and regulatory T cell sample. Clones were sequenced by immunoSEQ multiplex PCR, and TCRdb holds only the in-frame ones, with some missing. In the table there are under 300,000 clones, roughly 22% of which are singletons. Study-level points and caveats: More deletions and fewer insertions at VDJ junctions were seen in type 1 diabetes patients. Reads derived from cDNA could over-represent cells showing high TCR expression. TCRB CDR3s were moderately but significantly shorter in Type 1 diabetes patients in all four CD4+ subsets.

V and J are TRBV29-1 and TRBJ1-2, with D possibly matching TRBD1 (5 bases). The sequenced sample consisted of naive CD4+ T cells from blood. This clonotype was obtained from a woman in her thirties or forties with type 1 diabetes. CDR3 sequence reads: CSGGDGYYGYTF. The CDR3 nucleotides are TGCAGCGGGGGGGACGGATACTATGGCTACACCTTC. Drawing the rest from reference TRBV29-1 and TRBJ1-2, the complete variable domain is SAVISQKPSRDICQRGTSLTIQCQVDSQVTMMFWYRQQPGQSLTLIATANQGSEATYESGFVIDKFPISRPNLTFSTLTVSNMSPEDSSIYLCSGGDGYYGYTFGSGTRLTVV.